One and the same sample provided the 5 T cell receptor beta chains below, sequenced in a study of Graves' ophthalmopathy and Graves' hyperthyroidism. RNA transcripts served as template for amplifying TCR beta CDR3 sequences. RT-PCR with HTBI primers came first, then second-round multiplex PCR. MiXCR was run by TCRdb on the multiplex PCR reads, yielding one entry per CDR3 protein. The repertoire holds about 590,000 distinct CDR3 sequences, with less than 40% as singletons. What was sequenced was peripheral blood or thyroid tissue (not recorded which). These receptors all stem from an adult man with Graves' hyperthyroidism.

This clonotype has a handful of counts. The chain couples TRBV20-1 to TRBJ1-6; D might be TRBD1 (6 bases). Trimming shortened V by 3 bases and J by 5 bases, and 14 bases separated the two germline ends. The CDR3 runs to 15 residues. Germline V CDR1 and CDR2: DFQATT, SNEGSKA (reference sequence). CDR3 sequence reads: CSARGQGGNNSPLHF. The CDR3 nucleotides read TGCAGTGCTAGGGGACAAGGGGGAAATAATTCACCCCTCCACTTT.

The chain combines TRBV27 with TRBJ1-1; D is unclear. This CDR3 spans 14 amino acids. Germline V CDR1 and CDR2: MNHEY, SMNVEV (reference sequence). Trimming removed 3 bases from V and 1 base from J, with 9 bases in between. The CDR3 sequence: CASSFKRANTEAFF. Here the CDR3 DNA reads TGTGCCAGCAGTTTTAAACGGGCGAACACTGAAGCTTTCTTT.

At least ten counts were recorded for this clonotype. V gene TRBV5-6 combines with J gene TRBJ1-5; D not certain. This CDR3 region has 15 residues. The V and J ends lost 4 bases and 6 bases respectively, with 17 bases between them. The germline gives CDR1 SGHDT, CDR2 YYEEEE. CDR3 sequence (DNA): TGTGCCAGCAGCCGCTTTGGGGTGGGCGGTCAGCCCCAGCATTTT. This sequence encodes CASSRFGVGGQPQHF.

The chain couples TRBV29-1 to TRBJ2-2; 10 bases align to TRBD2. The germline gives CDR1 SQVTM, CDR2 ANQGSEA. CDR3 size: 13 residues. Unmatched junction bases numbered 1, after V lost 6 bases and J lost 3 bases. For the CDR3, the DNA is TGCAGCGTAGGGACTAGCGACACCGGGGAGCTGTTTTTT. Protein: CSVGTSDTGELFF.

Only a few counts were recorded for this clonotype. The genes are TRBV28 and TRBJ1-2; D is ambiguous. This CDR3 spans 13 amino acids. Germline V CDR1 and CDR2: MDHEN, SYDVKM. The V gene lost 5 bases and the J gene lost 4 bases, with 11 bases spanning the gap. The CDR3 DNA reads TGTGCCAGCAGTCCGGGCCTTCGCTATGGCTACACCTTC. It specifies CASSPGLRYGYTF.